The 26 T cell receptor beta chains reported below all come from one sample, sequenced in a study of OX40 agonist ivuxolimab in advanced cancers. Only in-frame clones appear in the TCRdb table, and some are missing; sequencing was by immunoSEQ multiplex PCR. The repertoire has roughly 38,000 clones, 89% of them found once; the top ten carry under 0.65%. The material was CD4+ or CD8+ T cells sorted from blood, obtained in a trial of the OX40 agonist ivuxolimab. The receptors derive from an adult with an advanced solid tumor such as melanoma, head and neck, liver or kidney cancer.

The chain combines TRBV19 with TRBJ2-5, with D possibly matching TRBD2 (6 bases). The germline gives CDR1 LNHDA, CDR2 SQIVND (reference sequence). V lost 3 bases to trimming and J lost 4 bases, with 15 bases between them. CDR3 length: 15 amino acids. The CDR3 DNA reads TGTGCCAGTAGTATGTGGGGGGTCCAATCAGAGACCCAGTACTTC. Translated, it gives CASSMWGVQSETQYF.

The gene calls are TRBV7-6 and TRBJ2-5, with 10 nucleotides matching TRBD1. V was clipped by 1 base and J by 7 bases; unmatched bases: 9. The length of the CDR3 is 16 residues. Germline V CDR1 and CDR2: SGHVS, FNYEAQ. This chain's CDR3 is CASSLDVGQGWGTQYF. The CDR3 DNA reads TGTGCCAGCAGCTTAGACGTGGGACAGGGGTGGGGGACCCAGTACTTC.

The chain links TRBV4-2 to TRBJ2-3, with D possibly TRBD1 on 5 matching bases. Trimming shortened V by 2 bases and J by 2 bases, and 14 bases separated the two germline ends. Germline V gene lookup returns CDR1 LGHNA and CDR2 YNFKEQ. This CDR3 has 16 amino acids. CDR3 sequence reads: CASSQWGSVNTDTQYF. CDR3 in DNA: TGTGCCAGCAGCCAATGGGGCAGCGTAAACACAGATACGCAGTATTTT.

J is TRBJ1-5 and V is TRBV2; D perhaps matches TRBD1 (5 bases). This CDR3 is 14 amino acids long. Germline V gene data show CDR1 as SNHLY and CDR2 as FYNNEI. Trimming removed 8 bases at V and 4 bases at J, with 15 bases between. This chain's CDR3 is CASSRELLNQPQHF. CDR3 DNA sequence: TGTGCCAGCTCCAGGGAGCTGCTAAATCAGCCCCAGCATTTT.

The chain employs TRBV11-2 and TRBJ1-2; the D gene is possibly TRBD1 (6 bases). The CDR3 has 17 amino acids. Germline V CDR1 and CDR2: SGHAT, FQNNGV. The germline V and J ends were trimmed by 0 bases and 3 bases, with 17 bases remaining between them. CDR3 residues: CASSLEAGDTAYYGYTF. The DNA of the CDR3 is TGTGCCAGCAGCTTAGAGGCAGGGGACACCGCCTACTATGGCTACACCTTC.

The rearrangement joins TRBV6-1 to TRBJ2-5; D is tentatively TRBD1 or TRBD2 (5 bases each). The germline gives CDR1 MNHNS, CDR2 SASEGT. The ends were cut back, 6 bases at V and 5 bases at J, with 19 bases in the middle. This CDR3 comprises 15 residues. The chain's CDR3 is CASRARGDLGETQYF. CDR3 nucleotide sequence: TGTGCCAGCAGGGCGAGAGGGGATCTTGGGGAGACCCAGTACTTC.

J is TRBJ2-7 and V is TRBV7-2; 12 bases align to TRBD2. V lost 1 base and J lost 2; bases outside the gene matches: 6. This CDR3 is 17 amino acids long. CDR1 and CDR2 (germline): SGHTA, FQGNSA. The CDR3 DNA follows: TGTGCCAGCAGCTTAGGCCTGTCTAGCGGGGGGGCCTACGAGCAGTACTTC. Translation gives CASSLGLSSGGAYEQYF.

The V call is TRBV9, the J call TRBJ1-1; D gene unclear. The length of the CDR3 is 15 residues. The germline V gene has CDR1 SGDLS and CDR2 YYNGEE. The germline V and J ends were trimmed by 4 bases and 1 base, with 14 bases remaining between them. This CDR3 reads CASSPLPDGNTEAFF. The CDR3 bases are TGTGCCAGCAGCCCCCTACCCGACGGGAACACTGAAGCTTTCTTT.

CDR3 in DNA: TGTGCCAGCAGCCCTGGGCAGGGTGGGGGTTACAATGAGCAGTTCTTC. Protein sequence: CASSPGQGGGYNEQFF. This rearrangement joins TRBV4-2 to TRBJ2-1, with D possibly called TRBD1 or TRBD2 (5 bases each). The CDR3 is made up of 16 amino acids. Germline values: CDR1 LGHNA, CDR2 YNFKEQ. Trimming stripped 4 bases from V and 4 bases from J, with 17 bases between.

J is TRBJ2-7 and V is TRBV7-2; D might be TRBD1 (5 bases). The CDR3 has 14 amino acids. Trimming took off 3 bases at V and 2 bases at J, with 11 bases between the two ends. Looked up from germline, CDR1 is SGHTA and CDR2 is FQGNSA. CDR3 nucleotides: TGTGCCAGCAGCTTTTGGCAGGGTGCCTACGAGCAGTACTTC. Residues: CASSFWQGAYEQYF.

In the case of this clone: One end of the junction fails to match germline, which may point to a read error. In DNA, the CDR3 is TGTGCCGGCAGCCCCTCGAGGGGGGAGGGGTGGTATGGCTACACCTTC. Amino acids: CAGSPSRGEGWYGYTF. This chain uses TRBV7-8 with TRBJ1-2, with D perhaps TRBD1 (6 bases). The CDR3 runs to 16 residues. CDR1 is SGHVS, CDR2 FQNEAQ, per germline.

The chain links TRBV5-1 to TRBJ2-5, with D unresolved. Germline V gene lookup returns CDR1 SGHRS and CDR2 YFSETQ. V dropped 4 bases and J dropped 1 base, with 2 bases sitting between them. CDR3 length: 11 amino acids. The CDR3 is CASSIQETQYF. The CDR3 DNA reads as TGCGCCAGCAGCATCCAAGAGACCCAGTACTTC.

The gene calls are TRBV7-9 and TRBJ1-2; 8 bases line up with TRBD1. Germline lookup yields CDR1 SEHNR and CDR2 FQNEAQ (reference sequence). This CDR3 spans 14 amino acids. V trimming: 4 bases; J trimming: 4 bases; junction bases outside the gene matches: 5. The CDR3 is CASSSTGELYGYTF. The CDR3 DNA reads as TGTGCCAGCAGCTCGACAGGGGAACTCTATGGCTACACCTTC.

This chain joins TRBV4-1 and TRBJ2-4; TRBD1 aligns across 7 bases. The CDR3 is 16 amino acids. V shed 4 bases and J 3 bases; nucleotides not matched to a gene: 9. Germline V CDR1 and CDR2: MGHRA, YSYEKL. In DNA form, the CDR3 reads TGCGCCAGCAGCCCTCGGGGCCGGGACAGCAAAAACATTCAGTACTTC. Its translation is CASSPRGRDSKNIQYF.

V gene TRBV25-1 combines with J gene TRBJ1-3, with a tentative D call TRBD1 (5 bases). The V gene's germline CDR1 is MGHDK and CDR2 SYGVNS. This CDR3 contains 15 residues. Between the trimmed V and J ends, which lost 5 bases and 1 base, there was a span of 12 bases. Here the CDR3 DNA reads TGTGCCAGCAGTATCGGGACTATTTCTGGAAACACCATATATTTT. It is translated as CASSIGTISGNTIYF.

V gene TRBV7-2 combines with J gene TRBJ2-7; 8 bases align to TRBD1. CDR1 and CDR2 (germline): SGHTA, FQGNSA. CDR3 length equals 15 residues. Unmatched junction bases numbered 8, after V lost 1 base and J lost 6 bases. The CDR3 loop is CASSLGAGGVFEQYF. CDR3 bases: TGTGCCAGCAGCTTAGGGGCAGGGGGCGTCTTCGAGCAGTACTTC.

V is TRBV7-2 and J is TRBJ2-5; 8 nucleotides match TRBD2. Trimming removed 5 bases from V and 5 bases from J; junction bases left unmatched: 10. CDR3 length: 15 residues. Germline V gives CDR1 SGHTA, CDR2 FQGNSA. The CDR3 region is CASSPLGGGRETQYF. CDR3 DNA: TGTGCCAGCAGCCCCCTCGGCGGGGGGCGGGAGACCCAGTACTTC.

Only one count was recorded for this clone. The V and J genes are TRBV5-6 and TRBJ2-7; TRBD1 aligns across 10 bases. V lost 5 bases to trimming and J lost 2 bases; unmatched junction nucleotides: 7. The CDR3 runs to 15 residues. The germline V gene encodes CDR1 SGHDT and CDR2 YYEEEE. CDR3 DNA: TGTGCCAGCAGACTGGACAGGGGGGCTACCTACGAGCAGTACTTC. Translation: CASRLDRGATYEQYF. The whole variable domain, remainder taken from reference TRBV5-6 and TRBJ2-7, is DAGVTQSPTHLIKTRGQQVTLRCSPKSGHDTVSWYQQALGQGPQFIFQYYEEEERQRGNFPDRFSGHQFPNYSSELNVNALLLGDSALYLCASRLDRGATYEQYFGPGTRLTVT.

This sequence joins TRBV2 and TRBJ2-1; no definite D call. CDR3 size: 11 residues. The V end lost 4 bases, the J end lost 10 bases, and 8 bases lay between the germline ends. CDR1 is SNHLY, CDR2 FYNNEI, per germline. CDR3 DNA sequence: TGTGCCAGCAGTGGCCGTACGGAGCAGTTCTTC. Protein: CASSGRTEQFF.

The count of this clone is one. The gene calls are TRBV2 and TRBJ1-6; maybe TRBD1 (5 bases). V lost 7 bases and J 12 bases, leaving 13 bases between the germline ends. The germline V gene has CDR1 SNHLY and CDR2 FYNNEI. CDR3 length equals 12 residues. The CDR3 DNA sequence: TGTGCCAGCACGATTGAGAGGGGACCCCTCCACTTT. Translating gives CASTIERGPLHF.

The chain is built from TRBV19 and TRBJ2-3; TRBD2 is a possible D gene (5 bases). The CDR3 spans 16 residues. V was clipped by 1 base and J by 1 base, with 12 bases between them. Per the germline V gene, CDR1 is LNHDA and CDR2 is SQIVND (reference sequence). CDR3 coding DNA: TGTGCCAGTAGTATAGGGGGAGCTTCTCGCACAGATACGCAGTATTTT. It translates to CASSIGGASRTDTQYF.

This clone came up once. The CDR3 coding sequence is TGCGCCAGCAGCCAGAGTGGACAGGACGTTTATGGCTACACCTTC. Its translation: CASSQSGQDVYGYTF. This chain uses TRBV5-1 with TRBJ1-2; 7 nucleotides agree with TRBD1. This CDR3 is built from 15 residues. Germline V CDR1 and CDR2: SGHRS, YFSETQ. Germline trimming cut 4 bases from V and 5 bases from J; bases unmatched to any gene: 11.

V gene TRBV5-8 combines with J gene TRBJ1-5; D is possibly TRBD1 (5 bases). The CDR3 extends over 14 amino acids. V shed 4 bases and J shed 4 bases, with 12 bases lying between them. Germline V gene sequence: CDR1 SGHTS, CDR2 YDEGEE. The DNA for the CDR3 is TGTGCCAGCAGCGCCTCGGGGACGAATCAGCCCCAGCATTTT. This encodes CASSASGTNQPQHF.

The CDR3 sequence: CASSLGQEKGPNSPLHF. CDR3 in DNA: TGCGCCAGCAGCTTGGGACAGGAAAAAGGCCCCAATTCACCCCTCCACTTT. The chain links TRBV5-1 to TRBJ1-6; possibly TRBD1 for D (6 bases). The CDR3 has 17 residues. CDR1 SGHRS and CDR2 YFSETQ come from the germline V gene. V was trimmed by 0 bases and J by 7 bases, leaving 17 bases between them.

The DNA of the CDR3 is TGTGCCAGCAGCGCGGGACAGGGCTACTATGGCTACACCTTC. Amino acids: CASSAGQGYYGYTF. V gene TRBV5-4 combines with J gene TRBJ1-2; 9 positions agree with TRBD1. The CDR3 contains 14 residues. After removal of 4 bases from V and 3 bases from J, the junction contained 4 bases not matched to a gene. Germline loops: CDR1 SGHNT, CDR2 YYREEE (reference sequence).

This clone was seen only a few times. This sequence joins TRBV19 and TRBJ1-2, with D possibly matching TRBD1 (5 bases). This CDR3 comprises 14 residues. Germline V gene data show CDR1 as LNHDA and CDR2 as SQIVND (reference sequence). The V gene lost 6 bases and the J gene lost 2 bases, with 13 bases spanning the gap. The CDR3 coding sequence is TGTGCCAGTAGCCGGGACCCCCAGAACTATGGCTACACCTTC. The encoded protein is CASSRDPQNYGYTF. Looking up the rest from reference TRBV19 and TRBJ1-2 gives the full variable domain: DGGITQSPKYLFRKEGQNVTLSCEQNLNHDAMYWYRQDPGQGLRLIYYSQIVNDFQKGDIAEGYSVSREKKESFPLTVTSAQKNPTAFYLCASSRDPQNYGYTFGSGTRLTVV.